Below, 30 T cell receptor beta chains from the same sample are listed, as sequenced in a study of control samples from healthy donors and cancer patients. The protocol was immunoSEQ multiplex PCR, while the TCRdb copy is restricted to in-frame clones and leaves out a portion. The table includes over 80,000 clones, approximately 81% detected once. Sequencing input: blood. These receptors were taken from a woman aged 25 to 39 in good health.

This chain joins TRBV10-2 and TRBJ1-5; D gene unclear. Trimming took 4 bases from V and 1 from J, leaving 8 bases between them. The CDR3 totals 14 residues. In germline, CDR1 is WSHSY, CDR2 SAAADI. The CDR3 sequence: CASSVDMSNQPQHF. As DNA, the CDR3 is TGCGCCAGCAGTGTCGACATGAGCAATCAGCCCCAGCATTTT.

This chain joins TRBV27 and TRBJ1-5, with a tentative D call TRBD1 (5 bases). Germline CDR1 is MNHEY and CDR2 is SMNVEV (reference sequence). This CDR3 comprises 15 residues. V was clipped by 0 bases and J by 4 bases, with 10 bases between them. The DNA for the CDR3 is TGTGCCAGCAGTTTATCTGTGGGACCTAATCAGCCCCAGCATTTT. Its translation is CASSLSVGPNQPQHF.

The chain carries TRBV7-2 and TRBJ2-3; D is perhaps TRBD2 (7 bases). CDR1 is SGHTA and CDR2 is FQGNSA in the germline V gene. Trimming pared 6 bases from V and 6 bases from J, leaving 19 bases between. The CDR3 consists of 15 residues. The CDR3 here is CASRPPGGGADTQYF. For the CDR3, the DNA is TGTGCCAGCAGGCCTCCGGGGGGCGGGGCGGATACGCAGTATTTT.

CDR3 in DNA: TGTGCCTGGAGTGGGGGACAGGGAGAGACCCAGTACTTC. Translation gives CAWSGGQGETQYF. This chain links TRBV30 with TRBJ2-5; TRBD1 matches 9 bases. Germline values: CDR1 GTSNPN, CDR2 SVGIG (reference sequence). J lost 4 bases, V lost 1 base, and 1 base had no gene match. The CDR3 consists of 13 residues. Looking up the rest from reference TRBV30 and TRBJ2-5 gives the full variable domain: SQTIHQWPATLVQPVGSPLSLECTVEGTSNPNLYWYRQAAGRGLQLLFYSVGIGQISSEVPQNLSASRPQDRQFILSSKKLLLSDSGFYLCAWSGGQGETQYFGPGTRLLVL.

The rearrangement uses TRBV9 and TRBJ1-4; 7 positions match TRBD1. V gave up 4 bases and J gave up 3 bases; unmatched junction bases: 3. The length of the CDR3 is 14 residues. CDR1 is SGDLS and CDR2 is YYNGEE in the germline V gene. This CDR3 reads CASSTQGANEKLFF. CDR3 coding DNA: TGTGCCAGCAGCACTCAGGGGGCTAATGAAAAACTGTTTTTT.

This clone was counted many times. The chain uses TRBV27 and TRBJ2-7; D is uncertain. V lost 9 bases, J lost 0 bases, and 6 bases lay in between. Germline CDR1 MNHEY, CDR2 SMNVEV (reference sequence). This CDR3 is built from 11 residues. CDR3 in DNA: TGTGCCAGTGTGACCTCCTACGAGCAGTACTTC. Amino acids: CASVTSYEQYF.

The CDR3, as DNA: TGTGCCAGCTCACCAATCGAATACAATGAGCAGTTCTTC. Translated, it gives CASSPIEYNEQFF. The rearrangement joins TRBV18 to TRBJ2-1; D not certain. V was shortened by 2 bases and J by 4 bases, with 6 bases between the two germline ends. The germline gives CDR1 KGHSH, CDR2 LQKENI. This CDR3 contains 13 residues.

This chain uses TRBV30 with TRBJ2-2; D unclear. Germline V gene sequence: CDR1 GTSNPN, CDR2 SVGIG (reference sequence). V lost 5 bases and J lost 1, with 11 bases in between. CDR3 length: 14 amino acids. The CDR3, as DNA: TGTGCCTGGGAACCAGACATGAACACCGGGGAGCTGTTTTTT. This gives the protein CAWEPDMNTGELFF.

The V call is TRBV12-3 or TRBV12-4, the J call TRBJ2-4; D unclear. Deletions cut 6 bases from V and 11 bases from J, with 17 bases between. The CDR3 runs to 13 residues. CDR3 DNA sequence: TGTGCCAGCAGCCCCATTAAGTTTGCCTTTCAGTACTTC. Translation: CASSPIKFAFQYF.

J is TRBJ1-3 and V is TRBV5-4; D gene uncertain. V was cut by 3 bases and J by 2 bases, with 15 bases left in between. The CDR3 totals 16 residues. Germline V gene sequence: CDR1 SGHNT, CDR2 YYREEE (reference sequence). In DNA, the CDR3 is TGTGCCAGCAGCTGGGCCCCCAGAGAGCCTGGAAACACCATATATTTT. Protein: CASSWAPREPGNTIYF.

The gene calls are TRBV11-2 and TRBJ2-1; TRBD1 matches at 9 bases. Germline CDR1 and CDR2: SGHAT and FQNNGV. Losses at the gene ends were 0 bases for V and 6 bases for J; bases not matched to a gene: 9. The CDR3 is 17 residues long. DNA for the CDR3: TGTGCCAGCAGCTTAGATTCGGACAGGGGAAGAGTCAATGAGCAGTTCTTC. Translation gives CASSLDSDRGRVNEQFF.

J is TRBJ2-4 and V is TRBV19; 9 bases are a match to TRBD1. Germline-derived CDR1 and CDR2 are LNHDA and SQIVND (reference sequence). The CDR3 runs to 16 residues. Unmatched junction bases numbered 10, after V lost 1 base and J lost 9 bases. CDR3 residues: CASSIVRGQGLSIQYF. The CDR3 nucleotides are TGTGCCAGTAGTATAGTGCGGGGACAGGGCCTCAGCATTCAGTACTTC.

This clone was found once. This chain connects TRBV12-5 to TRBJ2-3; D remains ambiguous. Trimming pared 6 bases from V and 0 bases from J, leaving 10 bases between. The CDR3 totals 14 residues. Germline-derived CDR1 and CDR2 are LGHNT and FRNRAP. CDR3 DNA: TGTGCTAGTGGCCTGAGCGCTAGCACAGATACGCAGTATTTT. Translating gives CASGLSASTDTQYF.

The chain combines TRBV4-1 with TRBJ1-6, with TRBD1 matching over 10 bases. Germline assignment: CDR1 MGHRA and CDR2 YSYEKL. CDR3 length: 16 residues. Unmatched junction bases numbered 2, after V lost 0 bases and J lost 6 bases. The CDR3 DNA reads TGCGCCAGCAGCCAAGAGGGGGACAGGGGTAATTCACCCCTCCACTTT. This sequence encodes CASSQEGDRGNSPLHF.

This rearrangement joins TRBV2 to TRBJ2-1, with TRBD2 matching over 9 bases. The CDR3 runs to 16 residues. V shed 2 bases, J shed 7 bases, and the junction held 9 bases outside the gene matches. Germline lookup yields CDR1 SNHLY and CDR2 FYNNEI. CDR3 nucleotides: TGTGCCAGCAGTGAATTGGCGGGGGGGCCTTGGAATGAGCAGTTCTTC. It yields the protein CASSELAGGPWNEQFF.

The V and J genes are TRBV27 and TRBJ2-7; weak D call: TRBD1 (6 bases). The germline V and J ends were trimmed by 3 bases and 6 bases, with 12 bases remaining between them. CDR3 length: 13 residues. The germline V gene encodes CDR1 MNHEY and CDR2 SMNVEV (reference sequence). The CDR3 DNA reads TGTGCCAGCAGTTTTCTCCGAGGGGGCGAGCAGTACTTC. It codes for CASSFLRGGEQYF.

This clone appeared once. The V gene is TRBV7-3, the J gene TRBJ2-6; 9 bases align to TRBD2. Germline CDR1 and CDR2: SGHTA and FQGTGA. The CDR3 contains 18 residues. Trimming took 5 bases from V and 0 from J; bases not matched to a gene: 8. CDR3 nucleotides: TGTGCCAGCAGCCCCCGAGCGGGGGGACCCTCTGGGGCCAACGTCCTGACTTTC. Translation: CASSPRAGGPSGANVLTF.

The CDR3 loop is CASSTRDRATDTQYF. The DNA for the CDR3 is TGTGCCAGCAGTACTCGGGACCGGGCCACAGATACGCAGTATTTT. This chain uses TRBV6-5 with TRBJ2-3; D is perhaps TRBD1 or TRBD2 (5 bases each). CDR1 is MNHEY and CDR2 is SVGAGI in the germline V gene. Trimming stripped 5 bases from V and 2 bases from J, with 14 bases between. The CDR3 spans 15 residues.

V is TRBV19 and J is TRBJ2-7, with a possible D match to TRBD1 (6 bases). The CDR3 length is 15 residues. The V gene lost 7 bases and the J gene lost 1 base, with 17 bases spanning the gap. The V gene's germline CDR1 is LNHDA and CDR2 SQIVND (reference sequence). The CDR3 nucleotides are TGTGCCAGTACCCTTTCCCCAGGGGCGTCCTACGAGCAGTACTTC. This codes for CASTLSPGASYEQYF. Full variable domain (remainder filled in from reference TRBV19 and TRBJ2-7): DGGITQSPKYLFRKEGQNVTLSCEQNLNHDAMYWYRQDPGQGLRLIYYSQIVNDFQKGDIAEGYSVSREKKESFPLTVTSAQKNPTAFYLCASTLSPGASYEQYFGPGTRLTVT.

The chain employs TRBV24-1 and TRBJ2-1, with D perhaps TRBD2 (5 bases). V was pared by 2 bases and J by 1 base, with 14 bases between. CDR1 KGHDR and CDR2 SFDVKD come from the germline V gene. The CDR3 sequence is 17 residues long. The CDR3 loop reads CATSDSSLAPSYNEQFF. CDR3 sequence (DNA): TGTGCCACCAGTGATTCATCCCTAGCCCCTTCCTACAATGAGCAGTTCTTC.

The chain has TRBV7-2 and TRBJ1-2, with a tentative D call TRBD1 (5 bases). The CDR3 has 15 amino acids. Trimming took off 3 bases at V and 5 bases at J, with 16 bases between the two ends. The germline gives CDR1 SGHTA, CDR2 FQGNSA. DNA of the CDR3: TGTGCCAGCAGCTTTGGGGGGGGAGTTTGGTATGGCTACACCTTC. Translating it yields CASSFGGGVWYGYTF.

The J gene is TRBJ1-2, the V gene TRBV18; the match to TRBD1 covers 7 bases. The CDR3 extends over 12 amino acids. The ends lost 5 bases at V and 6 bases at J; junction bases unmatched: 3. Germline V lookup: CDR1 KGHSH, CDR2 LQKENI. The CDR3 DNA sequence: TGTGCCAGCTCAGCCGGGACAGATGGCTACACCTTC. This gives the protein CASSAGTDGYTF.

This clone was seen a handful of times. This chain joins TRBV6-5 and TRBJ1-3; weak D call: TRBD1 (5 bases). V lost 6 bases to trimming and J lost 1 base, with 13 bases between them. Germline V gene lookup returns CDR1 MNHEY and CDR2 SVGAGI. The CDR3 runs to 15 residues. The CDR3 reads CASRAGPGSGNTIYF. The CDR3 DNA reads TGTGCCAGCAGGGCGGGGCCGGGATCTGGAAACACCATATATTTT.

This clone was found once. The chain links TRBV6-2 or TRBV6-3 to TRBJ2-4; D is unclear. Between the trimmed V and J ends, which lost 6 bases and 5 bases, there was a span of 11 bases. The CDR3 has 13 residues. Germline V lookup: CDR1 MNHEY, CDR2 SVGEGT. Written as DNA, the CDR3 is TGTGCCAGCAGCAACATTATCGAAAACATTCAGTACTTC. Encoded protein: CASSNIIENIQYF.

This chain connects TRBV30 to TRBJ1-1; 12 positions agree with TRBD1. The CDR3 runs 16 residues. CDR1 and CDR2 from the germline V gene are GTSNPN and SVGIG (reference sequence). J gave up 5 bases and V 3 bases, and 10 bases lay outside the gene matches. The CDR3, as DNA: TGTGCCTGGAGGATTCCGGGACAGGGGGCATTAACTGAAGCTTTCTTT. It is translated as CAWRIPGQGALTEAFF. Full variable domain (rest looked up from reference TRBV30 and TRBJ1-1): SQTIHQWPATLVQPVGSPLSLECTVEGTSNPNLYWYRQAAGRGLQLLFYSVGIGQISSEVPQNLSASRPQDRQFILSSKKLLLSDSGFYLCAWRIPGQGALTEAFFGQGTRLTVV.

The chain combines TRBV9 with TRBJ2-1, with a possible D match to TRBD1 (5 bases). With 0 bases removed from V and 2 bases from J, the gap between germline ends came to 12 bases. The CDR3 runs 16 residues. Germline V gene data show CDR1 as SGDLS and CDR2 as YYNGEE. CDR3 in amino acids: CASSVDPGMAYNEQFF. The CDR3 DNA sequence: TGTGCCAGCAGCGTAGACCCAGGGATGGCCTACAATGAGCAGTTCTTC.

The chain joins TRBV6-6 to TRBJ2-7; TRBD1 matches at 8 bases. The CDR3 is 14 residues long. Trimming removed 6 bases from V and 2 bases from J; junction bases left unmatched: 6. The germline CDR1 and CDR2 sequences are MNHNY and SVGAGI (reference sequence). DNA of the CDR3: TGTGCCAGCAGAAACAGGGGGGAGACCTACGAGCAGTACTTC. Translating it yields CASRNRGETYEQYF.

This chain connects TRBV29-1 to TRBJ2-5; the match to TRBD1 covers 7 bases. The V gene's germline CDR1 is SQVTM and CDR2 ANQGSEA. There are 13 residues in the CDR3. Trimming at V came to 1 base and at J to 6 bases, leaving 5 bases not matched to a gene. The CDR3 protein is CSVEGGGGQTQYF. The CDR3 nucleotides are TGCAGCGTTGAAGGAGGGGGCGGGCAGACCCAGTACTTC.

This chain connects TRBV12-5 to TRBJ1-1, with D possibly TRBD1 on 5 matching bases. CDR3 length: 13 residues. Trimming left V 6 bases short and J 1 base short, with 9 bases between. Germline values: CDR1 LGHNT, CDR2 FRNRAP. CDR3 DNA sequence: TGTGCTAGTGGCCCTGACAGGAACACTGAAGCTTTCTTT. Translating it yields CASGPDRNTEAFF. Together with reference TRBV12-5 and TRBJ1-1, the CDR3 gives the full variable domain: DARVTQTPRHKVTEMGQEVTMRCQPILGHNTVFWYRQTMMQGLELLAYFRNRAPLDDSGMPKDRFSAEMPDATLATLKIQPSEPRDSAVYFCASGPDRNTEAFFGQGTRLTVV.

The CDR3 DNA reads as TGTGCCTGGACTGCCCGTAGGGCAAGGAATTCACCCCTCCACTTT. Translated: CAWTARRARNSPLHF. This sequence joins TRBV30 and TRBJ1-6, with D uncertain. The germline CDR1 and CDR2 sequences are GTSNPN and SVGIG (reference sequence). This CDR3 is 15 amino acids long. V gave up 4 bases and J gave up 7 bases, with 17 bases separating them.